This T cell receptor beta chain was captured by sequencing in a study of blood T cell repertoires in COVID-19. About the study: The cDNA or gDNA used as material had been derived from T cells, B-cell-depleted T cells, or PBMCs.

All enrollees were roughly 18 to 89 years old and from around 25 US areas. Each participant's cohort was designated according to participant-reported clinical history. Trimming removed 6 bases from V and 4 bases from J; junction bases left unmatched: 7. The CDR3 loop spans 14 amino acids. Germline CDR1 is SNHLY and CDR2 is FYNNEI. The protocol was immunoSEQ multiplex PCR, while the TCRdb copy is restricted to in-frame clones and leaves out a portion. The sample has some 240,000 clones, approximately 83% seen once. Specimen: PBMCs or T cells enriched from blood (not recorded which). This chain connects TRBV2 to TRBJ1-2; 8 nucleotides line up with TRBD1. The TCR originated in a man in his fifties or sixties who had recovered from COVID-19. CDR3 residues: CASSLQGDGYGYTF. The CDR3 nucleotides are TGTGCCAGCAGCTTACAGGGGGATGGCTATGGCTACACCTTC. Variable domain in full (rest from reference TRBV2 and TRBJ1-2): EPEVTQTPSHQVTQMGQEVILRCVPISNHLYFYWYRQILGQKVEFLVSFYNNEISEKSEIFDDQFSVERPDGSNFTLKIRSTKLEDSAMYFCASSLQGDGYGYTFGSGTRLTVV.